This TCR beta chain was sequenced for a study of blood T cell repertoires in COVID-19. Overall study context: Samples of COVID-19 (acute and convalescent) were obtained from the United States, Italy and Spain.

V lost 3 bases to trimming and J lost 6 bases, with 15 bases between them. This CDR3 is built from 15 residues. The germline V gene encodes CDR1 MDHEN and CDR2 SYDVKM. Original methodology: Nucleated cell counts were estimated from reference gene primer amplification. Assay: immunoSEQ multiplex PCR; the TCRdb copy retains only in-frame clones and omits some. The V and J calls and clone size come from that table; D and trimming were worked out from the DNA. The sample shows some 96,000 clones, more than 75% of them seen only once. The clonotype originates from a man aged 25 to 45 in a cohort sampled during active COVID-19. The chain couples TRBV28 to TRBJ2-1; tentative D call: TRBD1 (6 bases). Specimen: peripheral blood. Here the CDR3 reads CASSLRTQGSNEQFF. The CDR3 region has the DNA TGTGCCAGCAGTTTGCGTACCCAGGGGAGCAATGAGCAGTTCTTC.